These T cell receptor beta chains were read from a single sample in a study of identical twins. In TCRdb, the 5' RACE reads were re-called with MiXCR into one record per CDR3 protein. This table holds a few hundred thousand distinct CDR3 sequences, 20% to 25% found once. Another study also made use of these data, one on T cells expressing NK-cell markers.

The sequencing sample was made of CD4+ T cells sorted from blood. The receptors come from a woman in her late teens or twenties in good health. The conserved cysteine and the conserved F or W are not part of the CDR3 here. The order of the fields is D gene, V gene, CDR3 length, J gene, CDR3 protein. A D gene is named only where the DNA matches it firmly.

NA	TRBV3-1	11	TRBJ1-1	ASSQFLNTEAF
NA	TRBV9	12	TRBJ1-4	ASSPLGTDEKLF
TRBD2	TRBV18	13	TRBJ2-3	ASSPPAGDTDTQY
NA	TRBV6-5	14	TRBJ1-3	ASSYSVRHPGNTIY
NA	TRBV3-1	15	TRBJ2-1	ASSLRGRWGAYNEQF
NA	TRBV5-1	12	TRBJ1-4	ASSSRGGGEKLF
NA	TRBV30	9	TRBJ1-2	AWSAYYGYT
NA	TRBV10-1	14	TRBJ2-3	ASSPGLSQLTDTQY
TRBD2	TRBV10-3	12	TRBJ2-7	AVGSGLVSYEQY
NA	TRBV9	10	TRBJ2-7	ASSVGEGEQY
NA	TRBV20-1	12	TRBJ2-3	SAPRERSTDTQY
NA	TRBV6-6	11	TRBJ2-7	ASRTDVILEQY
NA	TRBV3-1	13	TRBJ2-6	ASSQEGSGANVLT
NA	TRBV5-1	13	TRBJ2-7	ASSGSGTASYEQY
NA	TRBV6-1	11	TRBJ2-4	ASRKQGGNIQY
NA	TRBV6-2/TRBV6-3	13	TRBJ2-1	ASSERHRIGNEQF
NA	TRBV24-1	12	TRBJ2-2	ATSVTSNTGELF
NA	TRBV5-5	13	TRBJ2-3	ASSLAGEVPDTQY
NA	TRBV20-1	10	TRBJ1-2	SAPRVNYGYT
NA	TRBV5-1	11	TRBJ1-1	ASSQWMNTEAF
NA	TRBV12-3/TRBV12-4	12	TRBJ2-2	ASSQRPVTGELF
NA	TRBV11-1	16	TRBJ2-2	ASSRQLLGATNTGELF
TRBD2	TRBV10-3	11	TRBJ2-5	AISDYGLAGQY
NA	TRBV4-3	12	TRBJ1-6	ASSQERRNSPLH
TRBD1	TRBV6-5	12	TRBJ1-2	ASSLQGAISGYT
TRBD2	TRBV7-6	14	TRBJ2-1	ASSSGLARTQNEQF
NA	TRBV12-3/TRBV12-4	12	TRBJ2-7	ASREGGSSYEQY
NA	TRBV7-2	13	TRBJ2-3	ASSLAVGRTDTQY
TRBD2	TRBV5-6	12	TRBJ2-1	ASSFREGLGEQF
TRBD1	TRBV10-3	11	TRBJ1-6	AISPDRGSPLH
NA	TRBV15	11	TRBJ2-7	ATSRDRQYEQY
NA	TRBV5-1	12	TRBJ1-1	ASSESGPGRKAF
NA	TRBV18	14	TRBJ2-6	ASSPERRSGANVLT
NA	TRBV7-8	10	TRBJ2-2	ASSLKDGELF
TRBD2	TRBV12-3/TRBV12-4	11	TRBJ2-4	ASGTTVKNIQY
NA	TRBV20-1	12	TRBJ2-2	SARPGANTGELF
NA	TRBV12-3/TRBV12-4	10	TRBJ1-1	ASSLAHGEAF
TRBD1	TRBV6-1	13	TRBJ2-7	ASSKKGQGINEQY
NA	TRBV5-1	11	TRBJ2-7	ASSLSQGHEQY
TRBD1	TRBV6-1	13	TRBJ1-1	ASSVHDRDATEAF
NA	TRBV5-4	12	TRBJ1-1	ASSQTASYTEAF
NA	TRBV10-3	13	TRBJ1-1	AIRRGTDTNTEAF
NA	TRBV19	12	TRBJ1-4	ATHRGQKNEKLF
NA	TRBV9	11	TRBJ1-1	ASSPQANTEAF
NA	TRBV21-1	13	TRBJ2-3	ASSKGGSRTDTQY
TRBD2	TRBV20-1	12	TRBJ2-3	SAKLAGFTDTQY
NA	TRBV5-1	11	TRBJ1-1	ASSFIGGTEAF
NA	TRBV6-1	13	TRBJ1-1	ATTTGRRVYTEAF
NA	TRBV7-2	15	TRBJ2-5	ASSPQIRGSAEETQY
NA	TRBV20-1	11	TRBJ1-5	SARLSSNQPQH
NA	TRBV6-5	11	TRBJ1-1	ASSYSGMGRAF
NA	TRBV3-1	11	TRBJ2-7	ASTRGGHYEQY
TRBD2	TRBV7-9	14	TRBJ2-2	ASELGGRAGTGELF
NA	TRBV25-1	10	TRBJ1-1	ASTIGRGEAF
TRBD2	TRBV12-3/TRBV12-4	17	TRBJ2-1	ASSLGRTSLSSSYNEQF
NA	TRBV3-1	13	TRBJ2-7	ASSQDLLRSYEQY
NA	TRBV12-3/TRBV12-4	13	TRBJ2-2	ASSLGQSRAGELF
NA	TRBV20-1	12	TRBJ2-2	SASRTSNTGELF
NA	TRBV6-5	12	TRBJ2-7	ASSYRVATYEQY
TRBD2	TRBV7-2	14	TRBJ2-1	ASSSRTSRGYNEQF